This T cell receptor (beta chain) appears in the sequencing data of a study of blood T cell repertoires in COVID-19. Overall study: Sources were T cells, B-cell-depleted T cells, or PBMCs; the material itself was cDNA or gDNA.

Profiled with immunoSEQ multiplex PCR; TCRdb holds only in-frame clones, not every one. In the table there are approximately 92,000 clones, more than 70% of which are singletons. The CDR3 spans 14 residues. CDR1 is PRHDT and CDR2 is FYEKMQ in the germline V gene (reference sequence). V trimming: 5 bases; J trimming: 3 bases; junction bases outside the gene matches: 1. The sequence was collected from a woman in her sixties in a cohort sampled during active or convalescent COVID-19. The sequenced sample consisted of peripheral blood. V usage is TRBV13 and J usage is TRBJ2-2; 9 nucleotides align to TRBD1. DNA of the CDR3: TGTGCCAGCAGCCGGACAGGGGACACCGGGGAGCTGTTTTTT. It specifies CASSRTGDTGELFF.